A selection of T cell receptor beta chains follows, all from one sample in a study of blood T cell repertoires in COVID-19. Assay: immunoSEQ multiplex PCR; the TCRdb copy retains only in-frame clones and omits some. In the table there are some 270,000 clones, approximately 89% of which are singletons. The sequenced sample consisted of peripheral blood. The receptors were gathered from a man between 35 and 55 years old with active or convalescent COVID-19. The CDR3 runs from the conserved cysteine through the conserved F or W.

v_call cdr3_aa
TRBV6-6 CASSSDRLGTVTQYF
TRBV25-1 CASSEPGLGPSGRAEQYF
TRBV7-9 CASSLNSGQPQHF
TRBV6-1 CASSEAGQGAIISNQPQHF
TRBV13 CASSPRQGRGETQYF
TRBV19 CASSNTGGGLEAFF
TRBV5-1 CASKDRTGVINEQFF
TRBV5-6 CASSFSSGRIEQFF
TRBV10-3 CAIRTSGYTGELFF
TRBV29-1 CSVDRGQVEAFF
TRBV21-1 CASSPARVSNQPQHF
TRBV2 CASTSGQANTGELFF
TRBV29-1 CSVELEVKYNEQFF
TRBV9 CASSTDWGGTGGYTF
TRBV29-1 CSVQKETEGEKLFF
TRBV24-1 CATSDSKRGGGNYGYTF
TRBV28 CASSLDSSNEKLFF
TRBV12-3/TRBV12-4 CASRGDSNQPQHF
TRBV9 CASSLTLNLALGQFF
TRBV21-1 CASDGTAYYTF
TRBV28 CASIGGGNQPQHF
TRBV4-2 CASSQDHFRTGGEKLFF
TRBV5-1 CASSRTGHSGEQYF
TRBV5-1 CASSLTPEVTEKLFF
TRBV27 CASSRGMNTEAFF
TRBV6-5 CASSYGNPYQETQYF
TRBV5-1 CASSLTGNNRQPQHF
TRBV7-9 CASSFIGGLMTGEAFF
TRBV5-1 CASSHTDRPYEQYF
TRBV21-1 CASSFRQGAKDQPQHF
TRBV23-1 CASSVQGPTYEQYF
TRBV3-1/TRBV3-2 CASSQARKIDSFNQPQHF